A single sample gave rise to the 17 T cell receptor beta chains below, sequenced in a study of blood T cell repertoires in COVID-19. The table came from immunoSEQ multiplex PCR; TCRdb's copy has only in-frame clones and leaves some out. The table shows roughly 250,000 clones, with roughly 84% occurring only once. The sequencing input was peripheral blood. Every receptor here comes from a person aged 70 to 85 with COVID-19, enrolled during active disease.

The chain employs TRBV12-3 or TRBV12-4 and TRBJ1-6; a weak D match, TRBD1 (6 bases). With 6 bases removed from V and 7 bases from J, the gap between germline ends came to 10 bases. The CDR3 extends over 13 amino acids. The DNA for the CDR3 is TGTGCCAGCAGAGGGGGTCCCAATTCACCCCTCCACTTT. Its translation is CASRGGPNSPLHF.

The rearrangement links TRBV7-2 to TRBJ1-6; possibly TRBD1 for D (5 bases). The CDR3 covers 15 residues. Germline CDR1 is SGHTA and CDR2 is FQGNSA. V was shortened by 1 base and J by 13 bases, with 17 bases between the two germline ends. For the CDR3, the DNA is TGTGCCAGCAGCTTAGTCATCGGGGGAGCTCCGCCCCTCCACTTT. Protein sequence: CASSLVIGGAPPLHF.

CDR3 protein: CASSRGQQSEAFF. CDR3 in DNA: TGTGCCAGCAGCCGCGGACAACAATCTGAAGCTTTCTTT. The V gene is TRBV11-2, the J gene TRBJ1-1; D is possibly TRBD1 (5 bases). V was clipped by 5 bases and J by 6 bases, with 13 bases between them. The CDR3 contains 13 residues. CDR1 is SGHAT, CDR2 FQNNGV, per germline.

The chain is built from TRBV19 and TRBJ2-5; TRBD1 might be the D (6 bases). The CDR3 extends over 16 amino acids. Germline V CDR1 and CDR2: LNHDA, SQIVND (reference sequence). V was cut by 1 base and J by 0 bases, with 12 bases left in between. The CDR3 DNA follows: TGTGCCAGTAGTATAGGTGGGACACCGTACCAAGAGACCCAGTACTTC. This translates into CASSIGGTPYQETQYF.

The V and J genes are TRBV9 and TRBJ1-2, with a weak D call TRBD1 (6 bases). Germline CDR1 is SGDLS and CDR2 is YYNGEE. The CDR3 consists of 15 residues. Trimming removed 4 bases at V and 8 bases at J, with 21 bases between. CDR3 sequence (DNA): TGTGCCAGCAGCATAACAGGGCTCCCTTCCTTCGGCTACACCTTC. Translation: CASSITGLPSFGYTF.

CDR3 in amino acids: CASSLVGGGRNSGNTIYF. The CDR3, as DNA: TGTGCCAGCAGTTTAGTAGGCGGGGGGAGAAACTCTGGAAACACCATATATTTT. The J gene is TRBJ1-3, the V gene TRBV28; D is perhaps TRBD1 (5 bases). CDR3 length: 18 amino acids. Trimming stripped 2 bases from V and 0 bases from J, with 17 bases between. Germline values: CDR1 MDHEN, CDR2 SYDVKM.

The chain recombines TRBV4-3 with TRBJ2-1; 9 bases are shared with TRBD2. The V gene end was trimmed by 0 bases and the J gene end by 8 bases; junction bases not matched to a gene: 5. Germline V lookup: CDR1 LGHNA, CDR2 YSLEER. The CDR3 is 15 amino acids. The chain's CDR3 is CASSQDSGSWDEQFF. For the CDR3, the DNA is TGCGCCAGCAGCCAAGATAGCGGGAGTTGGGATGAGCAGTTCTTC.

The CDR3 here is CASSYSSGISYEQYF. In DNA, the CDR3 is TGTGCCAGCAGTTACTCTAGCGGGATCTCCTACGAGCAGTACTTC. The V call is TRBV6-2 or TRBV6-3, the J call TRBJ2-7; TRBD2 matches at 8 bases. CDR3 length: 15 amino acids. V trimming: 0 bases; J trimming: 0 bases; junction bases outside the gene matches: 1. Germline V gene lookup returns CDR1 MNHEY and CDR2 SVGEGT.

V is TRBV5-1 and J is TRBJ2-1, with D perhaps TRBD2 (5 bases). The germline V gene has CDR1 SGHRS and CDR2 YFSETQ. Trimming removed 5 bases at V and 9 bases at J, with 24 bases between. This CDR3 spans 16 amino acids. This chain's CDR3 is CASRSFGVGEVGEQFF. The CDR3 DNA is TGCGCCAGCAGGAGTTTCGGGGTGGGCGAGGTAGGTGAGCAGTTCTTC.

The sample holds one count of this clone. The J gene is TRBJ1-4, the V gene TRBV7-2, with 7 positions matching TRBD1. The CDR3 spans 17 residues. V lost 1 base to trimming and J lost 0 bases; unmatched junction nucleotides: 5. Germline CDR1 and CDR2: SGHTA and FQGNSA. CDR3 nucleotides: TGTGCCAGCAGCTTAGTAAGGGGGCGGGCAACTAATGAAAAACTGTTTTTT. Its translation: CASSLVRGRATNEKLFF.

The chain carries TRBV7-3 and TRBJ2-1; 8 bases are a match to TRBD2. In germline, CDR1 is SGHTA, CDR2 FQGTGA. V lost 5 bases, J lost 7 bases, and 4 bases stayed unmatched. The CDR3 extends over 13 amino acids. The DNA of the CDR3 is TGTGCCAGCAGCACCATAGCGGGAAATGAGCAGTTCTTC. Protein: CASSTIAGNEQFF.

The chain uses TRBV7-2 and TRBJ2-3; 9 nucleotides line up with TRBD2. This CDR3 region has 13 residues. In germline, CDR1 is SGHTA, CDR2 FQGNSA. V was clipped by 7 bases and J by 4 bases; unmatched bases: 3. The CDR3 sequence is CASIAGVADTQYF. In DNA, the CDR3 is TGTGCCAGCATAGCGGGAGTGGCAGATACGCAGTATTTT.

Remarks on this clone: The sample has other DNA sequences that encode this CDR3 too. The rearrangement uses TRBV5-1 and TRBJ2-5; TRBD2 aligns across 13 bases. This CDR3 comprises 16 residues. Looked up from germline, CDR1 is SGHRS and CDR2 is YFSETQ. Unmatched junction bases numbered 5, after V lost 4 bases and J lost 2 bases. The CDR3 nucleotides are TGCGCCAGCAGCCCGGGGACTAGCGGGGTACAAGAGACCCAGTACTTC. Protein product: CASSPGTSGVQETQYF.

This chain connects TRBV9 to TRBJ1-3; D ambiguous. CDR1 and CDR2 (germline): SGDLS, YYNGEE. The V gene lost 7 bases and the J gene lost 0 bases, with 8 bases spanning the gap. The CDR3 runs to 13 residues. As DNA, the CDR3 is TGTGCCAGCGGAGAGGGCTCTGGAAACACCATATATTTT. It specifies CASGEGSGNTIYF.

This chain links TRBV7-8 with TRBJ2-2, with 10 positions matching TRBD1. CDR1 is SGHVS and CDR2 is FQNEAQ in the germline V gene. This CDR3 has 16 amino acids. The V gene end was trimmed by 3 bases and the J gene end by 4 bases; junction bases not matched to a gene: 5. The CDR3 is CASSFRTGGGTGELFF. CDR3 DNA sequence: TGTGCCAGCAGCTTCCGGACAGGGGGTGGCACCGGGGAGCTGTTTTTT.

A few counts support this clone. The rearrangement joins TRBV6-5 to TRBJ2-1, with 10 bases that match TRBD1. The CDR3 extends over 14 amino acids. The junction had 7 bases not matched to a gene; V was cut back by 5 bases and J by 9 bases. Per the germline V gene, CDR1 is MNHEY and CDR2 is SVGAGI. The CDR3 region is CASSKGQGIGEQFF. In nucleotides, the CDR3 is TGTGCCAGCAGTAAGGGACAGGGGATAGGTGAGCAGTTCTTC.

The CDR3, as DNA: TGTGCCAGCAGCGGGAGCCGGGACAGGGACGGCTACACCTTC. Its protein product is CASSGSRDRDGYTF. This chain uses TRBV5-4 with TRBJ1-2; 9 bases are shared with TRBD1. Germline CDR1 SGHNT, CDR2 YYREEE (reference sequence). The trim removed 4 bases at V and 8 bases at J, leaving 9 bases unmatched. The CDR3 is 14 residues long.